One and the same sample provided the 9 T cell receptor beta chains below, sequenced in a study of T cells in Graves' hyperthyroidism and ophthalmopathy. There were TCR beta CDR3 regions amplified from RNA transcripts. During a first-round RT-PCR of the TCR CDR3, the HTBI primer set was used. TCRdb re-called the multiplex PCR reads through MiXCR, storing one row per CDR3 protein. The table records around 300,000 distinct CDR3 sequences, roughly an eighth of them present only once. Input material: blood. Receptor source: a woman aged 40-49 years with Graves' hyperthyroidism.

In this sample, this clonotype turned up a few times. The rearrangement links TRBV29-1 to TRBJ1-3; D gene ambiguous. V was shortened by 4 bases and J by 0 bases, with 7 bases between the two germline ends. The CDR3 runs to 13 residues. Germline V gives CDR1 SQVTM, CDR2 ANQGSEA. The CDR3 protein is CSVAQNSGNTIYF. DNA for the CDR3: TGCAGCGTTGCCCAGAACTCTGGAAACACCATATATTTT.

Notes on this clonotype: This may be a read error: a much more frequent sequence differs by one nucleotide. For the CDR3, the DNA is TGTGCCTGGCGCGAGGGAGGGTACGAGCAGTACTTC. Translation gives CAWREGGYEQYF. The gene calls are TRBV30 and TRBJ2-7; TRBD2 matches 7 bases. V was clipped by 5 bases and J by 4 bases; unmatched bases: 5. The CDR3 covers 12 residues. Germline CDR1 is GTSNPN and CDR2 is SVGIG (reference sequence).

In this sample, this clonotype turned up many times. The rearrangement uses TRBV20-1 and TRBJ2-1; 10 bases are shared with TRBD2. The CDR3 runs 14 residues. Germline CDR1 reads DFQATT; CDR2 reads SNEGSKA (reference sequence). The V segment lost 6 bases and the J segment 3 bases; nucleotides outside the gene matches: 5. The CDR3 is CSAASGSRYNEQFF. The CDR3 region has the DNA TGCAGTGCCGCTAGCGGGAGCCGCTACAATGAGCAGTTCTTC.

This clonotype was seen at least ten times. The chain couples TRBV27 to TRBJ1-1, with D perhaps TRBD1 (5 bases). The CDR3 totals 15 residues. V was shortened by 7 bases and J by 4 bases, with 19 bases between the two germline ends. Germline CDR1 MNHEY, CDR2 SMNVEV (reference sequence). For the CDR3, the DNA is TGTGCCAGCAAATGGATGGGGCAAGCGGGCACTGAAGCTTTCTTT. This translates into CASKWMGQAGTEAFF.

This clonotype was counted once. The chain joins TRBV7-9 to TRBJ2-4; TRBD2 might be the D (5 bases). The CDR3 is 14 amino acids. CDR1 is SEHNR and CDR2 is FQNEAQ in the germline V gene (reference sequence). With 5 bases removed from V and 5 bases from J, the gap between germline ends came to 13 bases. As DNA, the CDR3 is TGTGCCAGCAGCCATAGTTGGGGAGAAAACATTCAGTACTTC. Translated, it gives CASSHSWGENIQYF. The whole variable domain, remainder taken from reference TRBV7-9 and TRBJ2-4, is DTGVSQNPRHKITKRGQNVTFRCDPISEHNRLYWYRQTLGQGPEFLTYFQNEAQLEKSRLLSDRFSAERPKGSFSTLEIQRTEQGDSAMYLCASSHSWGENIQYFGAGTRLSVL.

This clonotype was seen at least ten times. The V call is TRBV11-3, the J call TRBJ2-7; possible D gene TRBD1, 7 bases. With 8 bases removed from V and 0 bases from J, the gap between germline ends came to 11 bases. CDR3 length equals 13 residues. CDR1 and CDR2 (germline): SGHNT, YENEEA. The CDR3 nucleotides are TGTGCCAGCCAGGGGGGAGGCTCCTACGAGCAGTACTTC. This sequence encodes CASQGGGSYEQYF.

This clonotype has at least ten counts. CDR3 loop: CASSQRGRQETQYF. Written as DNA, the CDR3 is TGTGCCAGCAGCCAGAGGGGGAGGCAAGAGACCCAGTACTTC. V usage is TRBV27 and J usage is TRBJ2-5, with D perhaps given as TRBD1 or TRBD2 (6 bases each). V was pared by 6 bases and J by 2 bases, with 13 bases between. The CDR3 has 14 amino acids. The germline gives CDR1 MNHEY, CDR2 SMNVEV (reference sequence).

This rearrangement joins TRBV3-1 to TRBJ2-5; 7 nucleotides line up with TRBD2. Germline V gene sequence: CDR1 LGHDT, CDR2 YNNKEL (reference sequence). The CDR3 totals 17 residues. With V trimmed by 1 base and J by 4 bases, 12 bases remained unmatched. This CDR3 is CASSQVTLASGLETQYF. In DNA, the CDR3 is TGTGCCAGCAGCCAAGTAACGCTAGCTAGCGGATTAGAGACCCAGTACTTC.

This clonotype occurred a few times. The chain recombines TRBV6-1 with TRBJ1-2; D is unclear. The ends were cut back, 3 bases at V and 8 bases at J, with 7 bases in the middle. From germline, CDR1 is MNHNS and CDR2 SASEGT. The CDR3 consists of 11 residues. CDR3 sequence: CASSESGGYTF. For the CDR3, the DNA is TGTGCCAGCAGTGAGTCGGGGGGCTACACCTTC.